The entry below gives a single T cell receptor beta chain sequence along with its context. The antigen is unknown. The data derive from a study of T cell responses to AZD1222 COVID-19 vaccine. Notes on the study in general: Receipt of two AZD1222 doses was followed by a rise in Spike-specific TCR breadth and depth. In all cases, repertoires were sampled only after the peak T cell response.

Sequencing was performed with immunoSEQ multiplex PCR; in TCRdb, only in-frame clones are kept and a portion is missing. Here the sample spans approximately 150,000 clones, 85% to 95% being singletons. In germline, CDR1 is SGDLS, CDR2 YYNGEE. V lost 4 bases to trimming and J lost 3 bases, with 22 bases between them. The CDR3 runs 17 residues. The chain links TRBV9 to TRBJ1-1; the D gene is possibly TRBD1 (5 bases). The source material was peripheral blood, sampled on day 0 of MenACWY control vaccination. The source of this sequence is an adult in good health. The CDR3 nucleotides read TGTGCCAGCAGCAAATACCAGAGGGGTCCTATCGACACTGAAGCTTTCTTT. As protein: CASSKYQRGPIDTEAFF.